This T cell receptor (beta chain) was sequenced during a study of blood T cell repertoires in COVID-19. Study overall: There were acute and convalescent COVID-19 samples, and they came from the United States, Italy and Spain. T cells, B-cell-depleted T cells, or PBMCs supplied cDNA or gDNA.

In the study's own analysis: Researchers report that nucleated cell counts were estimated from reference gene primer amplification. Sequencing used immunoSEQ multiplex PCR; TCRdb keeps in-frame clones, though not all of them. The V and J calls and clone size were taken over from that table, and D and trimming were inferred from the DNA. Among about 190,000 clones listed, under 90% were seen once. The TCR originated in a man between 60 and 70 years old with acute or convalescent COVID-19. The sample comprised peripheral blood.

CDR3 loop: CASRPDRGRTGELFF. The CDR3 nucleotides are TGTGCCAGCAGACCGGACAGGGGGCGGACCGGGGAGCTGTTTTTT. The V call is TRBV6-5, the J call TRBJ2-2; the match to TRBD1 covers 11 bases. The CDR3 is 15 amino acids. Trimming at V came to 6 bases and at J to 5 bases, leaving 5 bases not matched to a gene. Per germline, CDR1 MNHEY and CDR2 SVGAGI.